The rows below give T cell receptor beta chains drawn from one sample of a study of OX40 agonist ivuxolimab in advanced cancers. Measured with immunoSEQ multiplex PCR; TCRdb has only the in-frame clones, and not every one. Found here are roughly 80,000 clones, around 80% of them singletons; the top ten hold about 0.76%. Sequenced here: CD4+ or CD8+ T cells sorted from blood, sampled in a trial of the OX40 agonist ivuxolimab. The receptors derive from an adult with an advanced solid tumor such as melanoma, head and neck, liver or kidney cancer. CDR3s include the opening cysteine and the closing phenylalanine or tryptophan. D genes are given only for firm matches. For some rows the clone size is stated as once, few or many, or as a class when expanded; others skip it.

. . TRBJ2-1 TRBV2 TGTGCCAGCAGCCAGACGGCCAATGAGCAGTTCTTC CASSQTANEQFF
. . TRBJ2-2 TRBV7-7 TGTGCCAGCAGCCCCCAATGGTCCACCGGGGAGCTGTTTTTT CASSPQWSTGELFF
. TRBD1 TRBJ2-7 TRBV28 TGTGCCAGCAAGTCTCCTACTGGACAGGCCTACGAGCAGTACTTC CASKSPTGQAYEQYF
. . TRBJ2-2 TRBV5-1 TGCGCCAGCAGCTTGGCGGACAGGAACACCGGGGAGCTGTTTTTT CASSLADRNTGELFF
. . TRBJ2-3 TRBV7-6 TGTGCCAGCAGCTCCGGCACAGATACGCAGTATTTT CASSSGTDTQYF
once . TRBJ2-3 TRBV9 TGTGCCAGCAGCTTCTCCACAGATACGCAGTATTTT CASSFSTDTQYF
. TRBD1 TRBJ1-2 TRBV7-3 TGTGCCAGCAGCTTATATGCCGGGACAGGGTTTGGCTACACCTTC CASSLYAGTGFGYTF
. . TRBJ1-1 TRBV30 TGTGCCTGGAACTCCCACGGAAACACTGAAGCTTTCTTT CAWNSHGNTEAFF
. TRBD1 TRBJ2-5 TRBV7-2 TGTGCCAGCAGGCCAAACAGGGGGGAAGAGACCCAGTACTTC CASRPNRGEETQYF
. . TRBJ1-2 TRBV30 TGTGCCTGGAGTGTAGGGGCGTACGGCTACACCTTC CAWSVGAYGYTF
. . TRBJ2-2 TRBV11-2 TGTGCCAGCAGCTTAGATTTTGCCCTCAGGGAGCTGTTTTTT CASSLDFALRELFF
once TRBD1 TRBJ2-4 TRBV5-4 TGTGCCAGCAGCCGACAGGGGGCTAGAGCCAAAAACATTCAGTACTTC CASSRQGARAKNIQYF
. . TRBJ1-2 TRBV28 TGTGCCAGCAGTTTGGTCGGAGGGAACTATGGCTACACCTTC CASSLVGGNYGYTF
. . TRBJ2-3 TRBV5-1 TGCGCCAGCAGCTTGGGCTCTCCAGATACGCAGTATTTT CASSLGSPDTQYF
. . TRBJ1-2 TRBV29-1 TGCAGCGTGGCTCCCAGGGTTCCAGGACCTTATGGCTACACCTTC CSVAPRVPGPYGYTF
. . TRBJ1-6 TRBV7-2 TGTGCCAGCAGCTTAGGTCAGGGATACTCACCCCTCCACTTT CASSLGQGYSPLHF
. TRBD1 TRBJ2-7 TRBV5-1 TGCGCCAGCAGCTTGCCGCAGGGGGCCGACGAGCAGTACTTC CASSLPQGADEQYF
. TRBD1 TRBJ2-1 TRBV5-6 TGTGCCAGCAGCTTCCGGGACAGGCGTTACAATGAGCAGTTCTTC CASSFRDRRYNEQFF
. TRBD2 TRBJ2-3 TRBV14 TGTGCCAGCAGCCGAGCCTTTACTCTAGCGGGGGGCACAGATACGCAGTATTTT CASSRAFTLAGGTDTQYF
. . TRBJ1-1 TRBV6-5 TGTGCCAGCCGAGACAGCGGAAGGGGAGCTTTCTTT CASRDSGRGAFF
once TRBD2 TRBJ2-5 TRBV6-1 TGTGCCAGCAGTCCGGGGAGGGCGACAGAGACCCAGTACTTC CASSPGRATETQYF
. . TRBJ2-3 TRBV20-1 TGCAGTGCCGCGGTAGGTGATACGCAGTATTTT CSAAVGDTQYF
. . TRBJ1-2 TRBV28 TGTGCCAGCAGGCCCGCCGCGGTCTGGTATGGCTACACCTTC CASRPAAVWYGYTF
. TRBD2 TRBJ2-7 TRBV6-5 TGTGCCAGCAGTTACGGGGCGGGAGGGTCGTACGAGCAGTACTTC CASSYGAGGSYEQYF
. . TRBJ2-1 TRBV2 TGTGCCAGCAGTTTTAACAATGAGCAGTTCTTC CASSFNNEQFF
. TRBD2 TRBJ2-7 TRBV4-1 TGCGCCAGCAGCCAGGGACTAGCGGTGGGCTACGAGCAGTACTTC CASSQGLAVGYEQYF
. . TRBJ2-7 TRBV28 TGTGCCAGCTGCGCTCGGACCTACGAGCAGTACTTC CASCARTYEQYF
. TRBD1 TRBJ2-2 TRBV5-1 TGCGCCAGCAGCTTAGGGACAGGAACCGGGGAGCTGTTTTTT CASSLGTGTGELFF
. . TRBJ1-4 TRBV11-2 TGTGCCAGCAGTCGTCGGTCAGGCGGCCGAACTAATGAAAAACTGTTTTTT CASSRRSGGRTNEKLFF
. . TRBJ2-1 TRBV6-6 TGTGCCAGCAGAAATAGCGGTCCCCTTTACAATGAGCAGTTCTTC CASRNSGPLYNEQFF
. TRBD2 TRBJ2-3 TRBV5-1 TGCGCCAGCAGCCGAGGACTAGTAAGCACAGATACGCAGTATTTT CASSRGLVSTDTQYF
. TRBD1 TRBJ1-1 TRBV7-2 TGTGCCAGCAGCTGGGACAGGGACACTGAAGCTTTCTTT CASSWDRDTEAFF
. TRBD2 TRBJ2-1 TRBV5-1 TGCGCCAGCAGCTTAAGCGGGGGGGATTACAATGAGCAGTTCTTC CASSLSGGDYNEQFF
few . TRBJ1-6 TRBV7-9 TGTGCCAGCAGCATGACAGCAATCCATAATTCACCCCTCCACTTT CASSMTAIHNSPLHF
. . TRBJ1-1 TRBV18 TGTGCCAGCTCACAAATCAGGGACACTGAAGCTTTCTTT CASSQIRDTEAFF
. . TRBJ1-1 TRBV5-1 TGCGCCAGCAGCCCCGGGAGGGAGGAGACTGAAGCTTTCTTT CASSPGREETEAFF
. . TRBJ2-1 TRBV7-2 TGTGCCAGCAGCCGCAGTGGTTCCTACAATGAGCAGTTCTTC CASSRSGSYNEQFF
. . TRBJ1-1 TRBV6-5 TGTGCCAGTTCCTCGGGGTCAACAAAGAACACTGAAGCTTTCTTT CASSSGSTKNTEAFF
few TRBD1 TRBJ1-1 TRBV14 TGTGCCAGCAGCCGGGACAGGGTCACTGAAGCTTTCTTT CASSRDRVTEAFF
. TRBD2 TRBJ2-1 TRBV7-8 TGTGCCAGCAGCTTACAGACTAGCGGGGGGGCTAATGAGCAGTTCTTC CASSLQTSGGANEQFF
. TRBD1 TRBJ2-2 TRBV9 TGTGCCAGCAGCGTAGGGGACAGGGGGGCCACCGGGGAGCTGTTTTTT CASSVGDRGATGELFF
. . TRBJ1-1 TRBV28 TGTGCCAGCAGTTGGGGGGGCAGGACCTTAACGACTGAAGCTTTCTTT CASSWGGRTLTTEAFF
. . TRBJ2-7 TRBV6-5 TGTGCCAGCAGTTACCTAGCCAGGCACGAGCAGTACTTC CASSYLARHEQYF